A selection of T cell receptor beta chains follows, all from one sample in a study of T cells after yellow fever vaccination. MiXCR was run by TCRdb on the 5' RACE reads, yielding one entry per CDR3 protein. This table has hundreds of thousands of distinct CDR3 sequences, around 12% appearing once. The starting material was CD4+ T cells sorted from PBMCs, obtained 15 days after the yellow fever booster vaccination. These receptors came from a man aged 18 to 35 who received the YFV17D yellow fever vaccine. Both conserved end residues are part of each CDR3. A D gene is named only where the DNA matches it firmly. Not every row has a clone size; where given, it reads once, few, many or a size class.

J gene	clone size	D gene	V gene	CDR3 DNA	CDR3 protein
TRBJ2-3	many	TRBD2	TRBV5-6	TGTGCCAGCAGCTTCCTTAGCGGGGGGCCTCTAGGAGATACGCAGTATTTT	CASSFLSGGPLGDTQYF
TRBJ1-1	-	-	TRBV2	TGTGCCAGCAGGGGGAACGCGGGGAGCACTGAAGCTTTCTTT	CASRGNAGSTEAFF
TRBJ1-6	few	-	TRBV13	TGTGCCAGCAGCTTAGGCGGGTCCGCGCGGAATAATTCACCCCTCCACTTT	CASSLGGSARNNSPLHF
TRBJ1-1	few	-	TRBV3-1	TGTGCCAGCAGCCAAGAGGGGGGAATTGAAGCTTTCTTT	CASSQEGGIEAFF
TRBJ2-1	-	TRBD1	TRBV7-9	TGTGCCAGCAGCCGGGACAGGGGGCGTATTGGGTGGTGGCAGTTCTTC	CASSRDRGRIGWWQFF
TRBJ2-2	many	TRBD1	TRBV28	TGTGCCAGCAGGCTTACAGGGGGATACACCGGGGAGCTGTTTTTT	CASRLTGGYTGELFF
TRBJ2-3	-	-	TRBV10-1	TGCGCCAGCAGTGAGGGGGGGGCCAGAATGGATACGCAGTATTTT	CASSEGGARMDTQYF
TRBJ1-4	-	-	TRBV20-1	TGCAGTGGAGTAGCTCAAGGGGAAAAACTGTTTTTT	CSGVAQGEKLFF
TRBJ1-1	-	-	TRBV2	TGTGCCAGCAGTGAAGCGGGCTGGGGTCAGAGCTTT	CASSEAGWGQSF
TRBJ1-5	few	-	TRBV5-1	TGCGCCAGCAGCTTGATGGGGGGCAATCAGCCCCAGCATTTT	CASSLMGGNQPQHF
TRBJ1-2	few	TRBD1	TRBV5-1	TGCGCCAGCAGCCCGGAACCGGGACAGGCCGGCCATGGCTACACCTTC	CASSPEPGQAGHGYTF
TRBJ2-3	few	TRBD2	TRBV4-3	TGCGCCAGCAGCCGACGGACTAGCGTGAGCACAGATACGCAGTATTTT	CASSRRTSVSTDTQYF
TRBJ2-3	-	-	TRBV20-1	TGCAGTGCTAGAAGGGATATGCCCATCACGCAGTATTTT	CSARRDMPITQYF
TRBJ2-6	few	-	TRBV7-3	TGTGCCAGCACCCTTGTCAAGGGGGATTCGCTTTCTGGGGCCAACGTCCTGACTTTC	CASTLVKGDSLSGANVLTF
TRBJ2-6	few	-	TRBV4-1	TGCGCCAGCAGCCCCTCTTTTTCGGGTTCTGGGGCCAACGTCCTGACTTTC	CASSPSFSGSGANVLTF
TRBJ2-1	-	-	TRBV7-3	TGTGCCAGCAGCTTAATGCCGGGGGAGCAGTTCTTC	CASSLMPGEQFF
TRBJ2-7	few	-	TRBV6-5	TGTGCCAGCAGTTACTCGTACGGGGCCAGCTACGAGCAGTACTTC	CASSYSYGASYEQYF
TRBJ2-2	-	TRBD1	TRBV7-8	TGTGCCAGCAGCTTACCGACAGGGACCGCGAACACCGGGGAGCTGTTTTTT	CASSLPTGTANTGELFF
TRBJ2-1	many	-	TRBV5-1	TGCGCCAGCAGCTGGGGGGATGAGCAGTTCTTC	CASSWGDEQFF
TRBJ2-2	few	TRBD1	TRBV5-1	TGCGCCAGCAGCTGGGCACCGGGACAGGGTAACACCGGGGAGCTGTTTTTT	CASSWAPGQGNTGELFF
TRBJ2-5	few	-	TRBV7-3	TGTGCCAGCAGCCCACGCGGGGCTATCGGGGAGACCCAGTACTTC	CASSPRGAIGETQYF
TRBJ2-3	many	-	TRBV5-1	TGTGCCAGCAGCTTAGGGGGTAGCACAGATACGCAGTATTTT	CASSLGGSTDTQYF
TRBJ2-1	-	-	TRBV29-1	TGCAGCTTGGTTGGGACTGGGGTTCGGCGAGAGCAGTTCTTC	CSLVGTGVRREQFF
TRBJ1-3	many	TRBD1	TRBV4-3	TGCGCCAGCAGCCAAGAAGTTACGACAGGGAGAGGAAACACCATATATTTT	CASSQEVTTGRGNTIYF
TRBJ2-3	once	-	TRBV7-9	TGTGCCAGCAGCTTTGGAGGGTCGGTAGATACGCAGTATTTT	CASSFGGSVDTQYF
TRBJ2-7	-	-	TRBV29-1	TGCAGCGTGGGGGACCAGGGTTACGAGCAGTACTTC	CSVGDQGYEQYF
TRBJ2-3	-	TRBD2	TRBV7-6	TGTGCCAGCAGCTCGGGGGGGCGGGGCAGCACAGATACGCAGTATTTT	CASSSGGRGSTDTQYF
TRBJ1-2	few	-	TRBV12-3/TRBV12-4	TGTGCCAGCAGTTCCCAGGGTGGATACTATGGCTACACCTTC	CASSSQGGYYGYTF
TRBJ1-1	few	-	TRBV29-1	TGCAGCGTTGGGAGGGAGACTGAAGCTTTCTTT	CSVGRETEAFF
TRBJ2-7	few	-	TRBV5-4	TGTGCCAGCAGCTCGACAGGCAACAACCACGAGCAGTACTTC	CASSSTGNNHEQYF
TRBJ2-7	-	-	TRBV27	TGTGCCAGCAGTCCTGCGGGCGCGGCAGGGTCCTACGAGCAGTACTTC	CASSPAGAAGSYEQYF
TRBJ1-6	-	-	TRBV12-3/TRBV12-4	TGTGCCAGCAGTTTATTGGGAGATAATTCACCCCTCCACTTT	CASSLLGDNSPLHF
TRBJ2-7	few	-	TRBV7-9	TGTGCCAGCAGCTTAGCAAACAGGGTTGTCTACGAGCAGTACTTC	CASSLANRVVYEQYF
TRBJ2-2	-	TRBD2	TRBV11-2	TGTGCCAGCAGCTTAGCTAGCGGGGGGGCCGGCACCGGGGAGCTGTTTTTT	CASSLASGGAGTGELFF
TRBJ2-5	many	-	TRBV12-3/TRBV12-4	TGTGCCAGCACAACCCTCCTGGAGACCCAGTACTTC	CASTTLLETQYF
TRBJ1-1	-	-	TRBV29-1	TGCAGCGTTGCTGGGGTAATGAACACTGAAGCTTTCTTT	CSVAGVMNTEAFF
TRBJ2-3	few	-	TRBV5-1	TGCGCCAGCAGCTTGGTGATTGGGACGAGCACAGATACGCAGTATTTT	CASSLVIGTSTDTQYF
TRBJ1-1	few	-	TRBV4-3	TGCGCCAGCAGCCAAGACCCCAGGGCGAGAGAAGCTTTCTTT	CASSQDPRAREAFF
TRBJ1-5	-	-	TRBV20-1	TGCAGTGCCAACAGGGATAGCAATCAGCCCCAGCATTTT	CSANRDSNQPQHF
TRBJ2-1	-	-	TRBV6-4	TGTGCCAGCAGCGCTGATTGGGCCTCCTACAATGAGCAGTTCTTC	CASSADWASYNEQFF
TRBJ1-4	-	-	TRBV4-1	TGCGCCAGCAGCCAAGGGACATGGGTGCGGGATGAAAAACTGTTTTTT	CASSQGTWVRDEKLFF
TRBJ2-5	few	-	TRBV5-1	TGCGCCAGCAGCCCGCGACTAGGCGGAGAGACCCAGTACTTC	CASSPRLGGETQYF
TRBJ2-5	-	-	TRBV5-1	TGCGCCAGCAGCGGCTGGGGGCCCGGGGAGACCCAGTACTTC	CASSGWGPGETQYF
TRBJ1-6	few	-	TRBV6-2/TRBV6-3	TGTGCCAGCAGTCTGAACCCGACAGGATTCGATTCACCCCTCCACTTT	CASSLNPTGFDSPLHF
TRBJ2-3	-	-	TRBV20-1	TGCAGTGCTCCCCCCCCCATCACGGATACGCAGTATTTT	CSAPPPITDTQYF
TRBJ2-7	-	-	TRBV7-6	TGTGCCAGCAGCTCCCTCTCAGGCTCCAGCTCCTACGAGCAGTACTTC	CASSSLSGSSSYEQYF
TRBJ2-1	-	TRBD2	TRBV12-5	TGTGCTAGTGGTTCGCGACTAGCCGTATACAATGAGCAGTTCTTC	CASGSRLAVYNEQFF
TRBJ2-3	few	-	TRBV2	TGTGCCAGCAGTGATGTGGACCGGAGAAGATCAGATACGCAGTATTTT	CASSDVDRRRSDTQYF
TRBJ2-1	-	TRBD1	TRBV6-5	TGTGCCAGCAGCCTGACAGGGGAGCAGTTCTTC	CASSLTGEQFF
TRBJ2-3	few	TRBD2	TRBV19	TGTGCCAGTAAGGAACTTGCGGGGGGCCCCACACCGGATACGCAGTATTTT	CASKELAGGPTPDTQYF
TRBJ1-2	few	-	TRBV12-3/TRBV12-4	TGTGCCAGCAGGGGGTGGGGATCGACTAACTATGGCTACACCTTC	CASRGWGSTNYGYTF
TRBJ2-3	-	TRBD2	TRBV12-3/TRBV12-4	TGTGCCAGCAGTCAAACTAGCGGGGTGGGGCAGTATTTT	CASSQTSGVGQYF
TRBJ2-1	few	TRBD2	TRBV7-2	TGTGCCAGCAGCTCAGCGGGACTAGTCTACAATGAGCAGTTCTTC	CASSSAGLVYNEQFF
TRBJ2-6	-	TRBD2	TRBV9	TGTGCCAGCAGCGCGAAAACAAGACTAGCGGGGAACTCTGGGGCCAACGTCCTGACTTTC	CASSAKTRLAGNSGANVLTF
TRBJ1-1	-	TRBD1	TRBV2	TGTGCCAGCAGTGAGGGGGCACAGGGGGGCACTGAAGCTTTCTTT	CASSEGAQGGTEAFF
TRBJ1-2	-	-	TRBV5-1	TGCGCCAGCAGCTTCCTCGGGGAACGGGGCTACACCTTC	CASSFLGERGYTF
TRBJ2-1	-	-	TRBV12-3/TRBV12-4	TGTGCCAGCAGTTTAATGAGGCAGGACAATGAGCAGTTCTTC	CASSLMRQDNEQFF
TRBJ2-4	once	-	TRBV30	TGTGCCTTGGGACTGGCCAAAAACATTCAGTACTTC	CALGLAKNIQYF
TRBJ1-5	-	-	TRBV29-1	TGCAGCGTTGCACAGGGTGGACAGCCCCAGCATTTT	CSVAQGGQPQHF
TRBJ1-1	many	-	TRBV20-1	TGCAGTGCCGCAACCTCAGGGTTGAACACTGAAGCTTTCTTT	CSAATSGLNTEAFF